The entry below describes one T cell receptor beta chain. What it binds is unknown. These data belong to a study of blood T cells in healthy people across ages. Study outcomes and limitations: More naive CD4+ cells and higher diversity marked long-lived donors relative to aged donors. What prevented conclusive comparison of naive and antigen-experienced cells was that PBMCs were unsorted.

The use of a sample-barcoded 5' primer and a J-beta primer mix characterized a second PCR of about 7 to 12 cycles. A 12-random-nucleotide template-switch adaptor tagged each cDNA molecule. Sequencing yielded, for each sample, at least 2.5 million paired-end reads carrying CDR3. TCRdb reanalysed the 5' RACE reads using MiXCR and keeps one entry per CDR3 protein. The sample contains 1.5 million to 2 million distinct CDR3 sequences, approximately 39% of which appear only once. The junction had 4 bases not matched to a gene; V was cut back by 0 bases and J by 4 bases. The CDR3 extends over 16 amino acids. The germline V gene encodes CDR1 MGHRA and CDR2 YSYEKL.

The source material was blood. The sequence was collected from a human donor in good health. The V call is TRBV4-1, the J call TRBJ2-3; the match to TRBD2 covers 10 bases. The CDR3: CASSQEPAGGADTQYF. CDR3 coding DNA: TGCGCCAGCAGCCAAGAACCAGCGGGGGGGGCAGATACGCAGTATTTT.